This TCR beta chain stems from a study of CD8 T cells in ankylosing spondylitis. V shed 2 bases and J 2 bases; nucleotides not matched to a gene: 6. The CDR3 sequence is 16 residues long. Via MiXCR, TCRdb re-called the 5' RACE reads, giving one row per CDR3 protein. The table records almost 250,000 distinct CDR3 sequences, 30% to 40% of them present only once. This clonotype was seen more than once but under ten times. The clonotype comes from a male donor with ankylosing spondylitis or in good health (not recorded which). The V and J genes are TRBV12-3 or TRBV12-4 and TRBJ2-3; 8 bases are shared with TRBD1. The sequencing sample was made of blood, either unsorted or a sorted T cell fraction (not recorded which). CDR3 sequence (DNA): TGTGCCAGCAGTTTATGGGGACAGGTGACCACAGATACGCAGTATTTT. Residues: CASSLWGQVTTDTQYF.